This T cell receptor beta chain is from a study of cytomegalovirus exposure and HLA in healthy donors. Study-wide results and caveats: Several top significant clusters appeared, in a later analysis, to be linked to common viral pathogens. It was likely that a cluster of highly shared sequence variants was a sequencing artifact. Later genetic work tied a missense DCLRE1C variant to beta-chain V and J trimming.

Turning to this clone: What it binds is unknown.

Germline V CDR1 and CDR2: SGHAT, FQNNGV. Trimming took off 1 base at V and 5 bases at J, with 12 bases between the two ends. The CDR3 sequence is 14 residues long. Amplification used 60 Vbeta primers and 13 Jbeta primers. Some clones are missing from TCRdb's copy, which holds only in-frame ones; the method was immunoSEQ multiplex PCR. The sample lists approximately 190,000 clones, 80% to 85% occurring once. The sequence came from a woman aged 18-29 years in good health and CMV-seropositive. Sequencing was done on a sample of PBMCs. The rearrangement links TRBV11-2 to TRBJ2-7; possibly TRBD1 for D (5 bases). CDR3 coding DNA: TGTGCCAGCAGCTTAGTGGGCAGGGCACACGAGCAGTACTTC. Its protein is CASSLVGRAHEQYF. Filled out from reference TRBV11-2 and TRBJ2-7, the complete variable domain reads EAGVAQSPRYKIIEKRQSVAFWCNPISGHATLYWYQQILGQGPKLLIQFQNNGVVDDSQLPKDRFSAERLKGVDSTLKIQPAKLEDSAVYLCASSLVGRAHEQYFGPGTRLTVT.